The 26 T cell receptor beta chains below come from one sample, sequenced in a study of cytomegalovirus exposure and HLA in healthy donors. This PCR relied on a set of 60 Vbeta primers and 13 Jbeta primers. The table came from immunoSEQ multiplex PCR; TCRdb's copy has only in-frame clones and leaves some out. The sample has about 150,000 clones, around 85% seen once. The specimen was PBMCs. All receptors derive from a boy younger than 10 in good health and CMV-seronegative.

This sequence joins TRBV5-1 and TRBJ2-1; TRBD1 matches 9 bases. Germline CDR1 SGHRS, CDR2 YFSETQ. The CDR3 has 14 residues. With V trimmed by 4 bases and J by 8 bases, 7 bases remained unmatched. Here the CDR3 DNA reads TGCGCCAGCAGCCTCGGACAGGGGTTCTATGAGCAGTTCTTC. Its translation is CASSLGQGFYEQFF.

This clone was found a few times. This chain uses TRBV5-1 with TRBJ2-1; possible D gene TRBD1, 6 bases. The V end was cut by 0 bases, the J end by 10 bases, with 8 bases between. Germline-derived CDR1 and CDR2 are SGHRS and YFSETQ. The length of the CDR3 is 12 residues. The CDR3 here is CASSLEGVEQFF. CDR3 nucleotide sequence: TGCGCCAGCAGCTTGGAGGGGGTCGAGCAGTTCTTC.

The rearrangement joins TRBV6-1 to TRBJ2-7; D might be TRBD1 (5 bases). V lost 6 bases and J 5 bases, leaving 8 bases between the germline ends. The germline gives CDR1 MNHNS, CDR2 SASEGT. The CDR3 loop spans 11 amino acids. The CDR3 region is CASRKGHEQYV. CDR3 nucleotide sequence: TGTGCCAGCAGGAAGGGGCACGAGCAGTACGTC.

This clone was picked up one time. This rearrangement joins TRBV5-8 to TRBJ2-3; possibly TRBD2 for D (5 bases). Trimming removed 2 bases from V and 4 bases from J, with 8 bases in between. The CDR3 is made up of 13 amino acids. Per germline, CDR1 SGHTS and CDR2 YDEGEE. The CDR3 here is CASSFEGPDTQYF. The DNA for the CDR3 is TGTGCCAGCAGCTTCGAGGGTCCAGATACGCAGTATTTT.

V is TRBV11-2 and J is TRBJ2-3; 10 nucleotides align to TRBD2. This CDR3 has 16 residues. Germline V gene data show CDR1 as SGHAT and CDR2 as FQNNGV. V shed 0 bases, J shed 4 bases, and the junction held 4 bases outside the gene matches. Written as DNA, the CDR3 is TGTGCCAGCAGCTTAGACCGAGCGGGAGGGGCAGATACGCAGTATTTT. Translated: CASSLDRAGGADTQYF.

The CDR3 nucleotides are TGTGCCAGCAGCTTAGTCCCCCTAGCTTCAGATACGCAGTATTTT. As protein: CASSLVPLASDTQYF. The V gene is TRBV7-9, the J gene TRBJ2-3; D might be TRBD2 (5 bases). Germline V gene data show CDR1 as SEHNR and CDR2 as FQNEAQ (reference sequence). V was shortened by 1 base and J by 4 bases, with 12 bases between the two germline ends. The CDR3 extends over 15 amino acids.

The J gene is TRBJ2-7, the V gene TRBV28; a weak D match, TRBD1 (5 bases). CDR1 MDHEN and CDR2 SYDVKM come from the germline V gene. The CDR3 has 15 residues. V was pared by 8 bases and J by 7 bases, with 24 bases between. CDR3 amino acids: CASRPGSPSFREQYF. CDR3 bases: TGTGCCAGCCGACCAGGGTCCCCCTCCTTCCGGGAGCAGTACTTC. The full variable domain, completed using reference TRBV28 and TRBJ2-7, is DVKVTQSSRYLVKRTGEKVFLECVQDMDHENMFWYRQDPGLGLRLIYFSYDVKMKEKGDIPEGYSVSREKKERFSLILESASTNQTSMYLCASRPGSPSFREQYFGPGTRLTVT.

This chain joins TRBV5-1 and TRBJ2-2; TRBD2 agrees at 8 bases. V lost 6 bases and J lost 6; bases outside the gene matches: 7. Germline V lookup: CDR1 SGHRS, CDR2 YFSETQ. The CDR3 consists of 14 residues. CDR3 loop: CASTPSGSPGELFF. In nucleotides, the CDR3 is TGCGCCAGCACCCCGAGCGGGAGTCCCGGGGAGCTGTTTTTT.

The V and J genes are TRBV7-9 and TRBJ1-2, with 7 bases lining up with TRBD1. V dropped 1 base and J dropped 3; count of bases not matched to a gene: 2. The V gene's germline CDR1 is SEHNR and CDR2 FQNEAQ (reference sequence). This CDR3 contains 14 residues. CDR3 sequence (DNA): TGTGCCAGCAGCTTAGGCAGGGGGGACTATGGCTACACCTTC. It is translated as CASSLGRGDYGYTF. Together with reference TRBV7-9 and TRBJ1-2, the CDR3 gives the full variable domain: DTGVSQNPRHKITKRGQNVTFRCDPISEHNRLYWYRQTLGQGPEFLTYFQNEAQLEKSRLLSDRFSAERPKGSFSTLEIQRTEQGDSAMYLCASSLGRGDYGYTFGSGTRLTVV.

The chain joins TRBV11-2 to TRBJ1-2; D is uncertain. This CDR3 comprises 14 residues. Trimming left V 8 bases short and J 4 bases short, with 17 bases between. CDR1 and CDR2 from the germline V gene are SGHAT and FQNNGV. In DNA, the CDR3 is TGTGCCAGCGCCCCTCCGGGGAGGAGCTATGGCTACACCTTC. Protein product: CASAPPGRSYGYTF.

The V call is TRBV19, the J call TRBJ2-2; the match to TRBD1 covers 7 bases. The V gene end was trimmed by 3 bases and the J gene end by 3 bases; junction bases not matched to a gene: 4. This CDR3 is built from 15 residues. Germline-derived CDR1 and CDR2 are LNHDA and SQIVND (reference sequence). The CDR3 spells CASSIGDSYTGELFF. CDR3 DNA: TGTGCCAGTAGTATCGGGGACAGTTACACCGGGGAGCTGTTTTTT.

A few counts support this clone. The gene calls are TRBV6-4 and TRBJ1-1, with TRBD1 as a possible D gene (6 bases). Trimming stripped 4 bases from V and 3 bases from J, with 9 bases between. CDR1 and CDR2 from the germline V gene are MRHNA and SNTAGT. CDR3 length: 13 amino acids. The DNA for the CDR3 is TGTGCCAGCAGTGCTACAGGGCACACTGAAGCTTTCTTT. This sequence encodes CASSATGHTEAFF.

The V and J genes are TRBV5-1 and TRBJ1-4, with 9 bases aligning to TRBD1. The CDR3 totals 15 residues. CDR1 is SGHRS, CDR2 YFSETQ, per germline. Losses at the gene ends were 4 bases for V and 4 bases for J; bases not matched to a gene: 5. The CDR3 DNA is TGCGCCAGCAGCGACCTGGACAGGGGTAATGAAAAACTGTTTTTT. Residues: CASSDLDRGNEKLFF. The whole variable domain, remainder taken from reference TRBV5-1 and TRBJ1-4, is KAGVTQTPRYLIKTRGQQVTLSCSPISGHRSVSWYQQTPGQGLQFLFEYFSETQRNKGNFPGRFSGRQFSNSRSEMNVSTLELGDSALYLCASSDLDRGNEKLFFGSGTQLSVL.

V gene TRBV9 combines with J gene TRBJ1-2; D may be TRBD1 (6 bases). V was shortened by 3 bases and J by 3 bases, with 18 bases between the two germline ends. Germline V gene data show CDR1 as SGDLS and CDR2 as YYNGEE. There are 16 residues in the CDR3. Here the CDR3 reads CASSANLRGFHYGYTF. CDR3 coding DNA: TGTGCCAGCAGCGCGAACCTCAGGGGATTCCACTATGGCTACACCTTC.

For the CDR3, the DNA is TGTGCCAGTAGTATAGATCTCCGGACAGGGACACAGCAGTACGTC. Translated: CASSIDLRTGTQQYV. This chain connects TRBV19 to TRBJ2-7; 8 nucleotides match TRBD1. Per germline, CDR1 LNHDA and CDR2 SQIVND (reference sequence). The CDR3 is 15 amino acids. V lost 0 bases to trimming and J lost 8 bases; unmatched junction nucleotides: 9.

This sequence joins TRBV28 and TRBJ1-1; D is possibly TRBD1 (5 bases). V shed 3 bases and J shed 4 bases, with 9 bases lying between them. Germline CDR1 is MDHEN and CDR2 is SYDVKM. CDR3 length: 13 residues. CDR3 sequence (DNA): TGTGCCAGCAGTTTCGGGGGGAGCACTGAAGCTTTCTTT. It translates to CASSFGGSTEAFF.

The chain links TRBV27 to TRBJ2-1, with 9 bases fitting TRBD1. Germline CDR1 reads MNHEY; CDR2 reads SMNVEV (reference sequence). The CDR3 covers 11 residues. Trimming at V came to 10 bases and at J to 6 bases, leaving 1 base not matched to a gene. CDR3 amino acids: CATTGGNEQFF. CDR3 DNA: TGTGCCACGACAGGGGGCAATGAGCAGTTCTTC.

The chain couples TRBV28 to TRBJ2-1, with 13 nucleotides matching TRBD2. Germline V CDR1 and CDR2: MDHEN, SYDVKM. CDR3 length equals 16 residues. The trim removed 8 bases at V and 8 bases at J, leaving 12 bases unmatched. CDR3 residues: CASGRLAGGPRDEQFF. CDR3 DNA: TGTGCCAGCGGACGACTAGCGGGAGGCCCCCGGGATGAGCAGTTCTTC.

On this clone: One junction end disagrees with the germline gene, perhaps due to a read error. This sequence joins TRBV5-1 and TRBJ2-3; 9 nucleotides agree with TRBD2. The length of the CDR3 is 12 residues. Germline V gene data show CDR1 as SGHRS and CDR2 as YFSETQ. The CDR3 loop reads CASSSREGPRHF. The DNA for the CDR3 is TGCGCCAGCAGCTCGCGGGAGGGCCCTCGCCATTTT. Full variable domain (missing parts from reference TRBV5-1 and TRBJ2-3): KAGVTQTPRYLIKTRGQQVTLSCSPISGHRSVSWYQQTPGQGLQFLFEYFSETQRNKGNFPGRFSGRQFSNSRSEMNVSTLELGDSALYLCASSSREGPRHFGPGTRLTVL.

The chain uses TRBV19 and TRBJ1-6, with 7 bases identical to TRBD1. V was pared by 10 bases and J by 8 bases, with 11 bases of the junction left unmatched. The CDR3 loop spans 14 amino acids. Germline V gives CDR1 LNHDA, CDR2 SQIVND (reference sequence). The CDR3 region is CATQDRISYSPLHF. The CDR3 DNA is TGTGCCACCCAGGACAGGATCTCCTATTCACCCCTCCACTTT.

The V gene is TRBV10-2, the J gene TRBJ1-4; 7 nucleotides match TRBD1. This CDR3 region has 14 residues. V shed 2 bases and J 7 bases; nucleotides not matched to a gene: 4. Germline V gene lookup returns CDR1 WSHSY and CDR2 SAAADI. The CDR3 DNA follows: TGCGCCAGCAGTGAGGGGGCAGGGGGTGAAAAACTGTTTTTT. Translation gives CASSEGAGGEKLFF.

This clone was observed a few times. This chain links TRBV10-2 with TRBJ1-1; 9 positions match TRBD1. Germline V lookup: CDR1 WSHSY, CDR2 SAAADI. V trimming: 6 bases; J trimming: 2 bases; junction bases outside the gene matches: 4. This CDR3 comprises 14 residues. CDR3 in amino acids: CASRRDRVNTEAFF. The CDR3 DNA reads TGCGCCAGCAGAAGGGACAGGGTCAACACTGAAGCTTTCTTT.

The chain joins TRBV29-1 to TRBJ2-5; tentative D call: TRBD2 (6 bases). This CDR3 is 13 amino acids long. Looked up from germline, CDR1 is SQVTM and CDR2 is ANQGSEA. V was pared by 6 bases and J by 9 bases, with 20 bases between. The CDR3 DNA reads as TGCAGCGTGCGGGGCCGGCAAAGGGTGGCCCAGTACTTC. It specifies CSVRGRQRVAQYF.

A note on this clone: Other nucleotide sequences from this sample produce the same CDR3. The genes are TRBV5-1 and TRBJ1-1, with 7 positions matching TRBD1. There are 14 residues in the CDR3. Germline CDR1 is SGHRS and CDR2 is YFSETQ. Trimming at V came to 0 bases and at J to 1 base, leaving 0 bases not matched to a gene. The CDR3 protein is CASSLDRGNTEAFF. In DNA form, the CDR3 reads TGCGCCAGCAGCTTGGACAGGGGGAACACTGAAGCTTTCTTT.

This clone has a handful of counts. J is TRBJ2-5 and V is TRBV30, with 7 bases matching TRBD2. J gave up 5 bases and V 4 bases, and 7 bases lay outside the gene matches. CDR1 GTSNPN and CDR2 SVGIG come from the germline V gene (reference sequence). This CDR3 contains 13 residues. This CDR3 is CAWTGSGGETQYF. The CDR3 bases are TGTGCCTGGACGGGCTCCGGGGGGGAGACCCAGTACTTC.

The chain recombines TRBV30 with TRBJ2-6; 7 bases map to TRBD2. The germline V gene encodes CDR1 GTSNPN and CDR2 SVGIG (reference sequence). The CDR3 is 14 residues long. The V gene end was trimmed by 8 bases and the J gene end by 6 bases; junction bases not matched to a gene: 10. The CDR3 sequence: CAHHARGEANVLTF. CDR3 coding DNA: TGTGCCCACCATGCCCGGGGGGAGGCCAACGTCCTGACTTTC.